This TCR beta chain was identified in a study of neoadjuvant anti-PD-1 for oral cavity cancer. Assay: immunoSEQ multiplex PCR; the TCRdb copy retains only in-frame clones and omits some. The table records 12,000 to 15,000 clones, 55% to 80% of them present only once. CDR1 and CDR2 (germline): MNHNY, SVGAGI (reference sequence). The CDR3 covers 12 residues. The V and J ends lost 4 bases and 8 bases respectively, with 11 bases between them. This receptor was taken from a person aged 35 to 85 with oral cavity squamous cell carcinoma. The sequenced sample was PBMCs, obtained before nivolumab (anti-PD-1) treatment. The V gene is TRBV6-6, the J gene TRBJ1-2, with D perhaps TRBD1 (6 bases). CDR3 nucleotides: TGTGCCAGCAGTTTCAGGGGAGGCGGCTACACCTTC. Amino acids: CASSFRGGGYTF.